The clone carrying this T cell receptor beta chain was observed at least ten times. Its specificity is not known. This sample was taken from a study of CD8 T cells in ankylosing spondylitis. The ends lost 6 bases at V and 7 bases at J; junction bases unmatched: 13. CDR1 and CDR2 from the germline V gene are SNHLY and FYNNEI. The CDR3 consists of 16 residues. Study-wide points: In ankylosing spondylitis blood, a motif of seven to nine highly homologous TCR beta variants appeared characteristic. Within matched ankylosing spondylitis synovial fluid, disease-linked clones were reportedly significantly enriched.

MiXCR, applied by TCRdb to the 5' RACE reads, yields one record per CDR3 protein. The profile shows roughly 160,000 distinct CDR3 sequences, more than 9% of them singletons. This TCR was sampled from a male donor with ankylosing spondylitis or in good health (not recorded which). Input material: blood, either unsorted or a sorted T cell fraction (not recorded which). V usage is TRBV2 and J usage is TRBJ2-1, with TRBD1 matching over 9 bases. CDR3 sequence reads: CASRVPGQGFGNEQFF. Written as DNA, the CDR3 is TGTGCCAGCAGGGTACCGGGACAGGGTTTTGGGAATGAGCAGTTCTTC. The entire variable domain, with the rest obtained from reference TRBV2 and TRBJ2-1, is as follows: EPEVTQTPSHQVTQMGQEVILRCVPISNHLYFYWYRQILGQKVEFLVSFYNNEISEKSEIFDDQFSVERPDGSNFTLKIRSTKLEDSAMYFCASRVPGQGFGNEQFFGPGTRLTVL.